These 10 T cell receptor beta chains were all obtained from the same sample, sequenced in a study of yellow fever vaccine responses in identical twins. TCRdb passed the RT-PCR reads through MiXCR, listing each CDR3 protein once. The sample holds fewer than 35,000 distinct CDR3 sequences, almost 60% seen once. The input for sequencing was T cells from blood (PBMCs), unsorted or a sorted subset (not recorded which), taken before or after yellow fever vaccination (not recorded which). The receptors shown here come from a woman between 18 and 29 years old who received the yellow fever vaccine.

The chain is built from TRBV11-2 and TRBJ2-5; tentative D call: TRBD2 (6 bases). The CDR3 covers 15 residues. Per the germline V gene, CDR1 is SGHAT and CDR2 is FQNNGV. V shed 5 bases and J shed 3 bases, with 16 bases lying between them. The CDR3, as DNA: TGTGCCAGCAGCCTGAGTGGGGCGGGAAAAGAGACCCAGTACTTC. Protein product: CASSLSGAGKETQYF.

J is TRBJ2-4 and V is TRBV11-2; D tentatively fits TRBD1 or TRBD2 (5 bases each). CDR3 length: 14 residues. In germline, CDR1 is SGHAT, CDR2 FQNNGV. V was trimmed by 5 bases and J by 10 bases, leaving 18 bases between them. CDR3 amino acids: CASSLGDRKGIQYF. Written as DNA, the CDR3 is TGTGCCAGCAGCCTAGGGGACCGTAAGGGAATTCAGTACTTC.

The V gene is TRBV9, the J gene TRBJ2-1, with no clear D. The CDR3 has 15 amino acids. V lost 0 bases and J lost 4, with 11 bases in between. Germline V CDR1 and CDR2: SGDLS, YYNGEE. For the CDR3, the DNA is TGTGCCAGCAGCGTAGGTGTAGCCACGTACAATGAGCAGTTCTTC. Its protein is CASSVGVATYNEQFF.

The CDR3 region has the DNA TGCAGTGCCCCACCTAGCCGGGACAGGGGGAGTCTGAACATTCAGTACTTC. Translation: CSAPPSRDRGSLNIQYF. V and J are TRBV20-1 and TRBJ2-4; the match to TRBD1 covers 11 bases. The CDR3 covers 17 residues. Germline V CDR1 and CDR2: DFQATT, SNEGSKA (reference sequence). V dropped 6 bases and J dropped 7; count of bases not matched to a gene: 17.

V is TRBV29-1 and J is TRBJ2-1, with D perhaps given as TRBD1 or TRBD2 (5 bases each). V gave up 2 bases and J gave up 9 bases, with 11 bases separating them. The CDR3 loop spans 12 amino acids. Germline CDR1 is SQVTM and CDR2 is ANQGSEA. The CDR3 nucleotides are TGCAGCGTTGAAACCGGGACCACTGAGCAGTTCTTC. This translates into CSVETGTTEQFF.

This chain connects TRBV2 to TRBJ1-2; 8 bases are shared with TRBD1. Trimming cost V 10 bases and J 5 bases; bases outside gene matches: 18. The germline gives CDR1 SNHLY, CDR2 FYNNEI. This CDR3 is 16 amino acids long. CDR3 protein: CANPSNPGTGLYGYTF. The CDR3, as DNA: TGTGCCAACCCTAGTAACCCCGGGACAGGACTTTATGGCTACACCTTC. Full variable domain (outside the CDR3, taken from reference TRBV2 and TRBJ1-2): EPEVTQTPSHQVTQMGQEVILRCVPISNHLYFYWYRQILGQKVEFLVSFYNNEISEKSEIFDDQFSVERPDGSNFTLKIRSTKLEDSAMYFCANPSNPGTGLYGYTFGSGTRLTVV.

This rearrangement joins TRBV6-5 to TRBJ1-2; D uncertain. Trimming pared 4 bases from V and 5 bases from J, leaving 14 bases between. Germline V gives CDR1 MNHEY, CDR2 SVGAGI. There are 14 residues in the CDR3. CDR3: CASSSPKRRYGYTF. The CDR3 bases are TGTGCCAGCAGTTCCCCCAAGAGGAGGTATGGCTACACCTTC.

This chain joins TRBV12-3 or TRBV12-4 and TRBJ1-1, with unresolved D. CDR3 length equals 14 residues. Trimming shortened V by 6 bases and J by 1 base, and 12 bases separated the two germline ends. Written as DNA, the CDR3 is TGTGCCAGCAGACGACTTTTGGGGAACACTGAAGCTTTCTTT. It translates to CASRRLLGNTEAFF.

The V gene is TRBV3-1, the J gene TRBJ2-7; TRBD1 agrees at 10 bases. The ends lost 1 base at V and 5 bases at J; junction bases unmatched: 5. Germline V CDR1 and CDR2: LGHDT, YNNKEL (reference sequence). This CDR3 spans 15 amino acids. CDR3 sequence (DNA): TGTGCCAGCAGCCAAGGACAGGGGGCTTTCAACGAGCAGTACTTC. Protein: CASSQGQGAFNEQYF.

The chain recombines TRBV4-1 with TRBJ2-3; TRBD2 might be the D (7 bases). The CDR3 is made up of 15 amino acids. Germline CDR1 MGHRA, CDR2 YSYEKL. V gave up 0 bases and J gave up 5 bases, with 12 bases separating them. The CDR3 spells CASSQDAGAKDTQYF. The CDR3 coding sequence is TGCGCCAGCAGCCAAGACGCGGGGGCCAAAGATACGCAGTATTTT.